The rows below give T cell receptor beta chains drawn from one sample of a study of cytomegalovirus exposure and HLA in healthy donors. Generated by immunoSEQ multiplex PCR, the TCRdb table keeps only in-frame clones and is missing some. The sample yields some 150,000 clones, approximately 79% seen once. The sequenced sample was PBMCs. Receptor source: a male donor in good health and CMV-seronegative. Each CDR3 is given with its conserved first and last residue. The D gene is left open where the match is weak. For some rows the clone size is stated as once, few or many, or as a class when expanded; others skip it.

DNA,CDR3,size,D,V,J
TGCGCCAGCAGCCAAAGTGGCAGGGGGCCTACGACCTACGAGCAGTACTTC,CASSQSGRGPTTYEQYF,-,TRBD1,TRBV4-1,TRBJ2-7
TGTGCCAGCAGCCGAATCGGGAGCTCCTACAATGAGCAGTTCTTC,CASSRIGSSYNEQFF,-,-,TRBV7-3,TRBJ2-1
TGTGCCAGCAGTGAGTCTAGCGGGGGAGTTAAGACCCAGTACTTC,CASSESSGGVKTQYF,-,TRBD2,TRBV6-1,TRBJ2-5
TGTGCCAGCAGCGTAGCTCCCAGAAACTATGGCTACACCTTC,CASSVAPRNYGYTF,-,-,TRBV9,TRBJ1-2
TGTGCCAGCAGCTTAGTTGTGACACGAGATACGCAGTATTTT,CASSLVVTRDTQYF,-,-,TRBV7-9,TRBJ2-3
TGTGCCAGCAGTGCTTGGACAGAGGGGACTGAAGCTTTCTTT,CASSAWTEGTEAFF,-,-,TRBV6-5,TRBJ1-1
TGTGCCAGCAGCCCGGGACAGGGAACCGGGGAGCTGTTTTTT,CASSPGQGTGELFF,-,TRBD1,TRBV2,TRBJ2-2
TGTGCCAGCAGTCCGGCCTCTAGCGGAAACAATGAGCAGTTCTTC,CASSPASSGNNEQFF,few,TRBD2,TRBV6-4,TRBJ2-1
TGCGCCAGCAGCTTGGATAGATCCACCTACAATGAGCAGTTCTTC,CASSLDRSTYNEQFF,-,-,TRBV5-1,TRBJ2-1
TGTGCCAGCAGTGACTGGGGCCCCTACGAGCAGTACTTC,CASSDWGPYEQYF,-,-,TRBV6-1,TRBJ2-7
TGTGCCAGCAGCTTAGCGCGGGTTCACAATGAGCAGTTCTTC,CASSLARVHNEQFF,-,-,TRBV11-2,TRBJ2-1
TGTGCCAGCAGCTCCTTTCAAACAGGGAGCTCCTACGAGCAGTACTTC,CASSSFQTGSSYEQYF,-,-,TRBV7-9,TRBJ2-7
TGTGCCAGCAGCTTACCCGGACAGGACCACGATGAAAAACTGTTTTTT,CASSLPGQDHDEKLFF,few,TRBD1,TRBV7-2,TRBJ1-4